The T cell receptor (beta chain) described here comes from a study of cytomegalovirus exposure and HLA in healthy donors. Trimming took 1 base from V and 7 from J, leaving 14 bases between them. The CDR3 runs 15 residues. From germline, CDR1 is SGDLS and CDR2 YYNGEE. Study findings and constraints: The CMV antigen specificity of a few CMV-associated chains was confirmed through in vitro analysis.

The PCR ran on 60 Vbeta and 13 Jbeta primers. TCRdb's copy holds only in-frame clones and misses some; the assay was immunoSEQ multiplex PCR. The data show roughly 220,000 clones, with approximately 78% seen just once and about 2.6% held by the top ten. About this clone itself: As yet, its antigen is unknown.

V usage is TRBV9 and J usage is TRBJ2-2; maybe TRBD2 (5 bases). The receptor comes from a woman aged 40 to 49 in good health and CMV-seronegative. Sequencing was carried out using PBMCs. For the CDR3, the DNA is TGTGCCAGCAGCGTAACTAGGATGGTCGGCGGGGAGCTGTTTTTT. Translation gives CASSVTRMVGGELFF. The full variable domain, rest sourced from reference TRBV9 and TRBJ2-2, is DSGVTQTPKHLITATGQRVTLRCSPRSGDLSVYWYQQSLDQGLQFLIQYYNGEERAKGNILERFSAQQFPDLHSELNLSSLELGDSALYFCASSVTRMVGGELFFGEGSRLTVL.